This TCR beta chain is drawn from a study of T cell repertoires in cytomegalovirus infection. At the level of the study: Selected CMV epitopes included recently identified HLA-C-restricted ones as well as well-studied HLA-B-restricted ones. Shared public TCR beta signatures pointed to both CMV infection and a matching HLA type. Study-wide results and limits: In two of eight donors, the top clonotype was HLA-C-restricted CMV-specific. People with CMV and the relevant HLA were identified by cumulative public TCR beta family frequency.

Using its own MiXCR run on the reads, TCRdb lists one record per CDR3 protein. The profile shows approximately 300,000 distinct CDR3 sequences, almost 30% of them singletons. This CDR3 region has 16 residues. V trimming: 2 bases; J trimming: 7 bases; junction bases outside the gene matches: 10. As to this clonotype: What it binds is unknown.

The chain links TRBV12-3 or TRBV12-4 to TRBJ2-5; the match to TRBD1 covers 10 bases. The material sequenced was cultured PBMCs, taken from culture after CMV antigen stimulation. The sequence derives from a human donor in good health (CMV status not recorded). Some clones in this sample may be carry-over from other donors' samples. The CDR3 region is CASSLFDPGTGATQYF. The CDR3 coding sequence is TGTGCCAGCAGTTTATTCGACCCGGGGACAGGGGCGACCCAGTACTTC.